Below, 12 T cell receptor beta chains from the same sample are listed, as sequenced in a study of blood T cell repertoires in COVID-19 (dated by TCRdb to the early 2020s). The protocol used for the library was the immunoSEQ multiplex PCR assay. TCRdb holds this immuneACCESS table with in-frame rearrangements only. Some clones are missing; in checked studies, unresolved V genes explain under half, and the rest has no known cause. The sample data list under 400,000 clones, and about nine tenths of these were observed just once. Under 2% of the sample belongs to the ten largest clones. The sequenced material came from peripheral blood. The source of these receptors is a woman aged 30 to 39 with COVID-19, enrolled during active disease.

The chain has TRBV7-9 and TRBJ1-5, with D possibly TRBD1 on 5 matching bases. The CDR3 loop spans 13 amino acids. V was clipped by 7 bases and J by 3 bases, with 10 bases between them. The germline V gene has CDR1 SEHNR and CDR2 FQNEAQ (reference sequence). The CDR3 reads CASTRGVNQPQHF. The CDR3 DNA reads TGTGCCAGCACACGGGGGGTCAATCAGCCCCAGCATTTT.

The chain recombines TRBV9 with TRBJ2-5, with 12 bases that match TRBD2. Germline CDR1 and CDR2: SGDLS and YYNGEE. V trimming: 6 bases; J trimming: 2 bases; junction bases outside the gene matches: 5. The length of the CDR3 is 15 residues. The CDR3 here is CASTVTSGSQETQYF. The CDR3 DNA reads as TGTGCCAGCACCGTGACTAGCGGGAGTCAAGAGACCCAGTACTTC.

The chain combines TRBV5-1 with TRBJ1-6, with D maybe TRBD1 (5 bases). V lost 8 bases, J lost 10 bases, and 16 bases lay in between. Per the germline V gene, CDR1 is SGHRS and CDR2 is YFSETQ. This CDR3 region has 13 residues. CDR3 residues: CASRGREYSPLHF. The CDR3 region has the DNA TGCGCCAGTAGGGGCAGGGAATACTCACCCCTCCACTTT.

The chain recombines TRBV11-3 with TRBJ2-2; 7 bases line up with TRBD1. Germline CDR1 reads SGHNT; CDR2 reads YENEEA. The V and J ends lost 5 bases and 4 bases, in that order; junction bases with no gene match: 7. This CDR3 region has 15 residues. The CDR3 region has the DNA TGTGCCAGCAGCCTATTGGGACAGCTCACCGGGGAGCTGTTTTTT. The encoded protein is CASSLLGQLTGELFF.

CDR3 residues: CASSPGSSYNEQFF. In nucleotides, the CDR3 is TGTGCCAGCTCACCAGGGAGCTCCTACAATGAGCAGTTCTTC. This rearrangement joins TRBV18 to TRBJ2-1; D is possibly TRBD2 (5 bases). The CDR3 runs to 14 residues. V dropped 2 bases and J dropped 0 bases, with 5 bases sitting between them. From germline, CDR1 is KGHSH and CDR2 LQKENI.

V and J are TRBV6-6 and TRBJ2-3, with a weak D call TRBD1 (6 bases). Trimming pared 2 bases from V and 3 bases from J, leaving 12 bases between. The CDR3 is 15 residues long. Germline V CDR1 and CDR2: MNHNY, SVGAGI (reference sequence). CDR3 bases: TGTGCCAGCAGTTACAGGGGGAGAAGAACAGATACGCAGTATTTT. Translating it yields CASSYRGRRTDTQYF.

The chain recombines TRBV5-5 with TRBJ1-5, with 7 bases aligning to TRBD1. The V gene end was trimmed by 5 bases and the J gene end by 2 bases; junction bases not matched to a gene: 7. The CDR3 loop spans 15 amino acids. Germline assignment: CDR1 SGHKS and CDR2 YYEKEE (reference sequence). The CDR3 loop reads CASRMDRRGNQPQHF. The CDR3 DNA reads TGTGCCAGCAGGATGGACAGGAGGGGCAATCAGCCCCAGCATTTT.

This sequence joins TRBV14 and TRBJ2-3; perhaps TRBD2 as D (6 bases). The V and J ends lost 0 bases and 4 bases respectively, with 11 bases between them. Per germline, CDR1 SGHDN and CDR2 FVKESK. This CDR3 region has 15 residues. CDR3 amino acids: CASSQEGGRSDTQYF. As DNA, the CDR3 is TGTGCCAGCAGCCAAGAGGGGGGAAGGTCAGATACGCAGTATTTT.

The V gene is TRBV6-1, the J gene TRBJ2-5; a weak D match, TRBD1 (6 bases). Germline CDR1 MNHNS, CDR2 SASEGT. The CDR3 has 15 amino acids. V gave up 1 base and J gave up 6 bases, with 15 bases separating them. The CDR3 loop reads CASSEDRGGWKTQYF. The CDR3 bases are TGTGCCAGCAGTGAAGACCGAGGGGGTTGGAAGACCCAGTACTTC.

The chain has TRBV11-2 and TRBJ2-4, with TRBD2 identical over 8 bases. Trimming took 6 bases from V and 8 from J; bases not matched to a gene: 18. The V gene's germline CDR1 is SGHAT and CDR2 FQNNGV. The CDR3 runs 17 residues. CDR3 amino acids: CASSHPSGRGSMDIQYF. For the CDR3, the DNA is TGTGCCAGCAGTCACCCTAGCGGGCGGGGAAGTATGGACATTCAGTACTTC.

The gene calls are TRBV4-1 and TRBJ2-1; D call uncertain. The length of the CDR3 is 12 residues. Germline lookup yields CDR1 MGHRA and CDR2 YSYEKL. V was shortened by 3 bases and J by 5 bases, with 5 bases between the two germline ends. In DNA form, the CDR3 reads TGCGCCAGCAGCCACGTCGACAATGAGCAGTTCTTC. This gives the protein CASSHVDNEQFF.

Remarks on this clone: Germline and junction disagree at one end, which may indicate a read error. The rearrangement joins TRBV11-2 to TRBJ1-6, with D perhaps TRBD1 (6 bases). The germline gives CDR1 SGHAT, CDR2 FQNNGV. The CDR3 is made up of 14 amino acids. CDR3 protein: CASSLRQPGHGPEF. The DNA for the CDR3 is TGTGCCAGCAGCTTAAGGCAGCCGGGACACGGCCCTGAGTTT.